The 14 T cell receptor beta chains below were found in one sample sequenced in a study of CD8+ T cells in alopecia areata. Once RNA had been extracted, it was reverse transcribed into cDNA to act as the sequencing template. Sequencing was performed with immunoSEQ multiplex PCR; in TCRdb, only in-frame clones are kept and a portion is missing. The table lists fewer than 250,000 clones, around two fifths of them singletons, with 0.48% in the top ten. Treatment meaning: oral pan-JAK inhibitor, 5-10 mg twice daily. The sequences come from CD4+ T cells sorted from blood, collected between weeks 30 and 35, from a patient treated with tofacitinib. The receptors come from a human donor with alopecia areata.

The chain combines TRBV7-9 with TRBJ1-2; TRBD1 aligns across 10 bases. V was clipped by 5 bases and J by 4 bases; unmatched bases: 7. Germline V gene data show CDR1 as SEHNR and CDR2 as FQNEAQ (reference sequence). CDR3 length: 15 residues. Here the CDR3 DNA reads TGTGCCAGCAGCCCGGACAGGGGGTCTGCCTATGGCTACACCTTC. Its translation: CASSPDRGSAYGYTF.

This clone was seen a few times. The chain carries TRBV5-1 and TRBJ2-7; 8 bases are a match to TRBD1. CDR1 SGHRS and CDR2 YFSETQ come from the germline V gene. The CDR3 spans 16 residues. V trimming: 3 bases; J trimming: 6 bases; junction bases outside the gene matches: 14. CDR3 sequence reads: CASSSSSSTGAAEQYF. The CDR3 DNA is TGCGCCAGCAGCTCCTCGTCCTCGACAGGGGCCGCCGAGCAGTACTTC.

The genes are TRBV20-1 and TRBJ1-2; D remains unclear. The CDR3 extends over 11 amino acids. Germline V gene data show CDR1 as DFQATT and CDR2 as SNEGSKA (reference sequence). The V end was cut by 7 bases, the J end by 4 bases, with 10 bases between. The CDR3 spells CSVTTTYGYTF. CDR3 bases: TGCAGTGTTACTACGACCTATGGCTACACCTTC.

The J gene is TRBJ2-1, the V gene TRBV25-1; 9 nucleotides line up with TRBD1. V gave up 1 base and J gave up 7 bases; unmatched junction bases: 5. The CDR3 consists of 15 residues. The germline gives CDR1 MGHDK, CDR2 SYGVNS. The CDR3 sequence: CASSESGTGRNEQFF. The CDR3 nucleotides read TGTGCCAGCAGTGAATCTGGGACAGGGAGGAATGAGCAGTTCTTC.

This clone was observed a single time. The rearrangement uses TRBV9 and TRBJ2-3; a possible D gene is TRBD1 (6 bases). The CDR3 spans 13 residues. Trimming stripped 2 bases from V and 9 bases from J, with 13 bases between. The germline V gene has CDR1 SGDLS and CDR2 YYNGEE. This chain's CDR3 is CASSVRTVGTQYF. CDR3 nucleotides: TGTGCCAGCAGCGTGAGGACAGTCGGAACGCAGTATTTT. The entire variable domain, with the rest obtained from reference TRBV9 and TRBJ2-3, is as follows: DSGVTQTPKHLITATGQRVTLRCSPRSGDLSVYWYQQSLDQGLQFLIQYYNGEERAKGNILERFSAQQFPDLHSELNLSSLELGDSALYFCASSVRTVGTQYFGPGTRLTVL.

The chain has TRBV9 and TRBJ1-1, with 12 bases lining up with TRBD1. J was trimmed by 5 bases and V by 3 bases; bases with no gene match: 5. The CDR3 runs to 15 residues. Per germline, CDR1 SGDLS and CDR2 YYNGEE. The CDR3 region is CASSAGDRGRTEAFF. The CDR3 region has the DNA TGTGCCAGCAGCGCCGGGGACAGGGGGCGGACTGAAGCTTTCTTT.

The CDR3 here is CASSVEAGQFDTQYF. The CDR3 nucleotides read TGTGCCAGCAGCGTAGAGGCCGGACAATTCGATACGCAGTATTTT. The chain couples TRBV9 to TRBJ2-3; D might be TRBD1 (5 bases). Per germline, CDR1 SGDLS and CDR2 YYNGEE. Trimming removed 0 bases from V and 6 bases from J, with 14 bases in between. This CDR3 has 15 residues.

The chain recombines TRBV11-1 with TRBJ1-6; D possibly corresponds to TRBD1 (5 bases). Looked up from germline, CDR1 is SGHAT and CDR2 is FQDESV (reference sequence). The V end lost 2 bases, the J end lost 7 bases, and 15 bases lay between the germline ends. This CDR3 region has 16 residues. CDR3 nucleotide sequence: TGTGCCAGCAGCTTAAGGTCTCGGACATCCAATTCACCCCTCCACTTT. Residues: CASSLRSRTSNSPLHF.

The chain combines TRBV7-9 with TRBJ1-1, with D hard to call. The CDR3 spans 11 residues. The germline gives CDR1 SEHNR, CDR2 FQNEAQ (reference sequence). The germline V and J ends were trimmed by 3 bases and 4 bases, with 3 bases remaining between them. CDR3 DNA sequence: TGTGCCAGCAGCTTTTCCACTGAAGCTTTCTTT. Translating gives CASSFSTEAFF. The variable domain in full, with the rest retrieved from reference TRBV7-9 and TRBJ1-1, is DTGVSQNPRHKITKRGQNVTFRCDPISEHNRLYWYRQTLGQGPEFLTYFQNEAQLEKSRLLSDRFSAERPKGSFSTLEIQRTEQGDSAMYLCASSFSTEAFFGQGTRLTVV.

The gene calls are TRBV30 and TRBJ1-4; D not certain. The CDR3 has 14 residues. V lost 3 bases, J lost 8 bases, and 16 bases lay in between. Germline lookup yields CDR1 GTSNPN and CDR2 SVGIG (reference sequence). CDR3 in amino acids: CAWSDVEDREKLFF. The DNA of the CDR3 is TGTGCCTGGAGCGACGTGGAGGACCGGGAAAAACTGTTTTTT.

This chain uses TRBV18 with TRBJ1-1, with no clear D. CDR1 is KGHSH, CDR2 LQKENI, per germline. The CDR3 length is 15 residues. V was pared by 3 bases and J by 5 bases, with 16 bases between. The CDR3 region is CASSPIVGSETEAFF. CDR3 nucleotide sequence: TGTGCCAGCTCACCGATTGTAGGGTCTGAGACTGAAGCTTTCTTT.

This clone was found a few times. V gene TRBV30 combines with J gene TRBJ2-6; no reliable D call. CDR3 length equals 15 residues. V shed 0 bases and J shed 2 bases, with 8 bases lying between them. The germline V gene encodes CDR1 GTSNPN and CDR2 SVGIG (reference sequence). CDR3: CAWSVKGTGANVLTF. The DNA of the CDR3 is TGTGCCTGGAGTGTAAAGGGTACTGGGGCCAACGTCCTGACTTTC.

The genes are TRBV14 and TRBJ2-3, with D perhaps matching TRBD1 (6 bases). CDR3 length: 16 amino acids. Germline V CDR1 and CDR2: SGHDN, FVKESK. Trimming shortened V by 1 base and J by 1 base, and 12 bases separated the two germline ends. The CDR3 is CASSQVLGGGTDTQYF. Here the CDR3 DNA reads TGTGCCAGCAGCCAAGTCCTAGGGGGTGGCACAGATACGCAGTATTTT.

The gene calls are TRBV9 and TRBJ1-1; D is perhaps TRBD1 (6 bases). The CDR3 has 14 residues. V dropped 2 bases and J dropped 5 bases, with 13 bases sitting between them. Germline V gene lookup returns CDR1 SGDLS and CDR2 YYNGEE. This chain's CDR3 is CASSVQTGRTEAFF. In DNA, the CDR3 is TGTGCCAGCAGCGTGCAAACAGGGAGGACTGAAGCTTTCTTT.